This is a list of T cell receptor beta chains from one sample in a study of shared clonotypes between healthy human individuals. The assay was immunoSEQ multiplex PCR, and TCRdb's table has in-frame clones only and misses some. The table includes about 1 million clones, around 74% detected once. The sequencing input was memory CD4+ T cells sorted from blood. Receptors were obtained from a man younger than 35 in good health. The CDR3 runs from the conserved cysteine through the conserved F or W. Each record gives: V gene, CDR3 protein.

v_gene: TRBV10-2
CDR3aa: CASSGLAGSSEQFF

v_gene: TRBV4-2
CDR3aa: CASSQEGPSGGASTGELFF

v_gene: TRBV6-5
CDR3aa: CASSRGTGYGYTF

v_gene: TRBV5-1
CDR3aa: CASSLAIGTGTYEQYF

v_gene: TRBV5-5
CDR3aa: CASSLEIREYNEQFF

v_gene: TRBV28
CDR3aa: CASRLTTGDAAFF

v_gene: TRBV7-2
CDR3aa: CASSLSGAKTYEQYF

v_gene: TRBV9
CDR3aa: CAARPGLFQRPYEQYF

v_gene: TRBV18
CDR3aa: CASSPPRGSQETQYF

v_gene: TRBV27
CDR3aa: CASSLFKTGGFNEQYF

v_gene: TRBV7-2
CDR3aa: CASSLALAENEQFF

v_gene: TRBV30
CDR3aa: CAWSRTGTGEQYF

v_gene: TRBV10-1
CDR3aa: CASNSGTSGPPVKTQYF

v_gene: TRBV27
CDR3aa: CASSLGTENTGELFF

v_gene: TRBV30
CDR3aa: CAWTLGGPSNQPQHF

v_gene: TRBV10-3
CDR3aa: CAISPSTDTQYF

v_gene: TRBV7-9
CDR3aa: CASSSVSGLVNEQFF

v_gene: TRBV18
CDR3aa: CASTRGGASLQETQYF

v_gene: TRBV5-1
CDR3aa: CASRTSGGAEQYF

v_gene: TRBV5-1
CDR3aa: CASREGQGVSDRGYTF

v_gene: TRBV7-3
CDR3aa: CASSPGDRGSYEQYF

v_gene: TRBV23-1
CDR3aa: CASTAGQGRHEQFF

v_gene: TRBV10-3
CDR3aa: CAISGLETSGGQRGDTQYF

v_gene: TRBV5-1
CDR3aa: CASSDQGVGSGNTIYF

v_gene: TRBV18
CDR3aa: CASSPDGNTEAFF

v_gene: TRBV7-2
CDR3aa: CASGTGLSGNTIYF

v_gene: TRBV18
CDR3aa: CASSPNYEGSYEQYF

v_gene: TRBV19
CDR3aa: CASSIEGSQYNEQFF

v_gene: TRBV11-2
CDR3aa: CASSLDSSVIAANSNEQFF

v_gene: TRBV5-6
CDR3aa: CASSLYGVGTDTQYF

v_gene: TRBV5-1
CDR3aa: CASRISTGRDTQYF

v_gene: TRBV11-2
CDR3aa: CASSPLGSGRRGETQYF

v_gene: TRBV6-5
CDR3aa: CASSGTGNYEQYF

v_gene: TRBV19
CDR3aa: CASSIGGLPSTGELFF

v_gene: TRBV10-3
CDR3aa: CAISESKPAGANVLTF

v_gene: TRBV7-8
CDR3aa: CASSLRDEASYEQYF

v_gene: TRBV5-1
CDR3aa: CASSLDPGAGTEAFF

v_gene: TRBV29-1
CDR3aa: CSVERDLEQYF

v_gene: TRBV4-1
CDR3aa: CASSQTGGANEKLFF

v_gene: TRBV5-4
CDR3aa: CASSLEGWTDTQYF

v_gene: TRBV4-2
CDR3aa: CASSPGLAGQETQYF

v_gene: TRBV5-1
CDR3aa: CASSSTSGRETQYF